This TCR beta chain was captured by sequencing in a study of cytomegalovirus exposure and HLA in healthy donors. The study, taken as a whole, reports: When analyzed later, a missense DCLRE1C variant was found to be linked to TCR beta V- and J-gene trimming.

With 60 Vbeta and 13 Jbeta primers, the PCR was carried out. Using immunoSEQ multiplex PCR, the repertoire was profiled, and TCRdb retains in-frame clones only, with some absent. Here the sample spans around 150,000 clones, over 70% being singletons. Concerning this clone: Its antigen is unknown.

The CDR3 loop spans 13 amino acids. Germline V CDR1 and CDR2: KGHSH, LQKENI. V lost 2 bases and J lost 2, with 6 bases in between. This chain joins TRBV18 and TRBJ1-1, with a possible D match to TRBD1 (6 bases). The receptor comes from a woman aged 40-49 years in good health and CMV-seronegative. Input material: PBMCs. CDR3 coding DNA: TGTGCCAGCTCACCAGGGGGCAACACTGAAGCTTTCTTT. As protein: CASSPGGNTEAFF.